This T cell receptor beta chain stems from a study of T cell responses to AZD1222 COVID-19 vaccine. About this clone: Its target is unknown.

The method was immunoSEQ multiplex PCR; TCRdb's version includes in-frame clones alone and lacks a portion of them. This sample has under 200,000 clones; more than 85% occur once, and the top ten carry roughly 3.8%. Study-level findings and limits: Clonal diversity was possibly underestimated; the donors were predominantly white British and more often female. Samples come after the peak T cell response, not at day 14. Along spike, vaccine-associated CD4 TCRs were found throughout, with dominance at 160-218 and 743-854. The reported proportion of spike-specific TCRs targeting unmutated variant regions was nearly half.

CDR3 size: 17 residues. The germline V gene encodes CDR1 MDHEN and CDR2 SYDVKM. Trimming at V came to 3 bases and at J to 6 bases, leaving 9 bases not matched to a gene. The sample in question was peripheral blood, obtained on day 0 of AZD1222 vaccination. The gene calls are TRBV28 and TRBJ1-6, with TRBD1 matching 9 bases. The receptor was isolated from an adult in good health. CDR3 coding DNA: TGTGCCAGCAGTTTGTGGGACAGGGTCCCCCCTAATTCACCCCTCCACTTT. It encodes CASSLWDRVPPNSPLHF.